One sample yielded the 21 T cell receptor beta chains listed below, sequenced in a study of beta chain features in type 1 diabetes. Overall study findings and caveats: In all four CD4+ subsets, TCRB CDR3 length was significantly, moderately reduced in type 1 diabetes.

Expressed TCRB transcripts were sequenced because the entire RNA isolate underwent reverse transcription. TCRdb keeps only in-frame clones here, not all; method: immunoSEQ multiplex PCR. The data contain 150,000 to 200,000 clones, 50% to 70% of them seen just once; the ten biggest clones take up 0.08% to 0.1%. These TCRs are of unknown antigen specificity. The specimen sequenced was naive CD4+ T cells from blood. The receptor source for this set is a man aged 25-40 years with type 1 diabetes.

This clone was counted a single time. The rearrangement joins TRBV29-1 to TRBJ2-7, with TRBD1 matching 10 bases. J gave up 7 bases and V 6 bases, and 12 bases lay outside the gene matches. The CDR3 is 14 amino acids. Looked up from germline, CDR1 is SQVTM and CDR2 is ANQGSEA. CDR3 amino acids: CSVLGTGAPREQYF. The CDR3 region has the DNA TGCAGCGTCTTAGGGACAGGGGCTCCACGGGAGCAGTACTTC.

The V gene is TRBV27, the J gene TRBJ2-1; possibly TRBD1 or TRBD2 for D (6 bases each). The germline V and J ends were trimmed by 2 bases and 9 bases, with 11 bases remaining between them. Germline V gives CDR1 MNHEY, CDR2 SMNVEV (reference sequence). CDR3 size: 13 residues. The DNA for the CDR3 is TGTGCCAGCAGTTTACGGGGGCGCAGTGAGCAGTTCTTC. Translated: CASSLRGRSEQFF.

The rearrangement links TRBV6-5 to TRBJ2-4, with D tentatively TRBD2 (5 bases). There are 14 residues in the CDR3. Germline lookup yields CDR1 MNHEY and CDR2 SVGAGI. The V end was cut by 6 bases, the J end by 2 bases, with 11 bases between. CDR3 protein: CASSSTGTKNIQYF. The CDR3 DNA sequence: TGTGCCAGCAGCTCGACCGGGACCAAAAACATTCAGTACTTC.

The rearrangement links TRBV30 to TRBJ1-2; D not resolved. The germline V gene encodes CDR1 GTSNPN and CDR2 SVGIG (reference sequence). CDR3 size: 14 residues. The V and J ends lost 3 bases and 2 bases respectively, with 13 bases between them. In DNA, the CDR3 is TGTGCCTGGAGCCAGGTACCGCCGAACTATGGCTACACCTTC. As protein: CAWSQVPPNYGYTF.

The rearrangement links TRBV5-1 to TRBJ1-2; TRBD1 might be the D (6 bases). The V gene lost 7 bases and the J gene lost 0 bases, with 16 bases spanning the gap. Germline CDR1 and CDR2: SGHRS and YFSETQ. This CDR3 region has 15 residues. CDR3 nucleotides: TGCGCCAGCTCCATACAGGGTTATACTAACTATGGCTACACCTTC. Amino acids: CASSIQGYTNYGYTF.

Points on this clone: One end of the junction varies from germline; a read error may be responsible. The J gene is TRBJ2-7, the V gene TRBV7-2; possible D gene TRBD1, 6 bases. This CDR3 is 14 amino acids long. In germline, CDR1 is SGHTA, CDR2 FQGNSA. The CDR3 bases are TGTGCCAGCAGCTTTTTGACAGGTACCTACGAGCAATACTTC. Its translation: CASSFLTGTYEQYF.

V usage is TRBV5-1 and J usage is TRBJ2-2; TRBD1 agrees at 9 bases. V lost 4 bases, J lost 6 bases, and 4 bases stayed unmatched. CDR3 length equals 14 residues. Germline-derived CDR1 and CDR2 are SGHRS and YFSETQ. DNA for the CDR3: TGCGCCAGCAGCCCGGGACAGGGTGCCGGGGAGCTGTTTTTT. It encodes CASSPGQGAGELFF.

The chain joins TRBV25-1 to TRBJ2-7; unclear D gene. With 4 bases removed from V and 3 bases from J, the gap between germline ends came to 7 bases. The CDR3 extends over 12 amino acids. Germline CDR1 is MGHDK and CDR2 is SYGVNS. The CDR3: CASSVGNYEQYF. Written as DNA, the CDR3 is TGTGCCAGCAGTGTGGGGAACTACGAGCAGTACTTC.

V and J are TRBV20-1 and TRBJ2-1; no clear D. The V gene's germline CDR1 is DFQATT and CDR2 SNEGSKA (reference sequence). The CDR3 covers 11 residues. The V gene lost 5 bases and the J gene lost 6 bases, with 8 bases spanning the gap. CDR3 bases: TGCAGTGCTGCAAAAGCCAATGAGCAGTTCTTC. Amino acids: CSAAKANEQFF.

This sequence joins TRBV30 and TRBJ1-3, with D perhaps matching TRBD1 (5 bases). Germline V lookup: CDR1 GTSNPN, CDR2 SVGIG (reference sequence). This CDR3 comprises 10 residues. Trimming took 5 bases from V and 10 from J, leaving 9 bases between them. CDR3 sequence: CAWSEGTIYF. The CDR3 DNA follows: TGTGCCTGGTCAGAGGGGACCATATATTTT.

The CDR3 DNA reads as TGCAGCGTTGGTGAACCCCGGGACAGGGGGACCTACGAGCAGTACTTC. Translated: CSVGEPRDRGTYEQYF. The chain combines TRBV29-1 with TRBJ2-7, with 11 bases fitting TRBD1. CDR1 is SQVTM and CDR2 is ANQGSEA in the germline V gene. The V segment lost 4 bases and the J segment 2 bases; nucleotides outside the gene matches: 10. The length of the CDR3 is 16 residues.

There are a few counts of this clone. The V call is TRBV7-2, the J call TRBJ2-3; D is uncertain. The ends were cut back, 5 bases at V and 2 bases at J, with 8 bases in the middle. The CDR3 runs to 13 residues. Germline CDR1 SGHTA, CDR2 FQGNSA. CDR3 amino acids: CASSAQNTDTQYF. CDR3 nucleotides: TGTGCCAGCAGCGCACAGAACACAGATACGCAGTATTTT.

The chain carries TRBV7-9 and TRBJ2-1; D not resolved. Germline V gene data show CDR1 as SEHNR and CDR2 as FQNEAQ (reference sequence). Trimming removed 8 bases at V and 0 bases at J, with 11 bases between. The CDR3 has 14 residues. CDR3 in amino acids: CASGPPNSYNEQFF. CDR3 nucleotide sequence: TGTGCCAGCGGGCCCCCCAACTCCTACAATGAGCAGTTCTTC.

The gene calls are TRBV7-2 and TRBJ2-7; 9 bases align to TRBD1. The CDR3 is made up of 13 amino acids. V was clipped by 8 bases and J by 4 bases; unmatched bases: 6. Germline V lookup: CDR1 SGHTA, CDR2 FQGNSA. The DNA for the CDR3 is TGTGCCAGCTCCGCGACAGGGGGGTACGAGCAGTACTTC. Protein product: CASSATGGYEQYF.

This chain links TRBV7-9 with TRBJ2-6; D gene ambiguous. CDR1 and CDR2 from the germline V gene are SEHNR and FQNEAQ (reference sequence). V lost 5 bases and J 0 bases, leaving 8 bases between the germline ends. The CDR3 totals 15 residues. CDR3 in DNA: TGTGCCAGCAGCCCCCGTAGCTCTGGGGCCAACGTCCTGACTTTC. This translates into CASSPRSSGANVLTF.

The chain uses TRBV5-4 and TRBJ2-5; possible D gene TRBD1, 6 bases. Germline loops: CDR1 SGHNT, CDR2 YYREEE (reference sequence). V was pared by 4 bases and J by 1 base, with 14 bases between. This CDR3 spans 15 amino acids. In nucleotides, the CDR3 is TGTGCCAGCAGCCTAAATTTGGACAGCCAAGAGACCCAGTACTTC. Its protein is CASSLNLDSQETQYF.

The chain carries TRBV9 and TRBJ2-5; no clear D gene. This CDR3 is 13 amino acids long. V was cut by 0 bases and J by 3 bases, with 6 bases left in between. The V gene's germline CDR1 is SGDLS and CDR2 YYNGEE. The CDR3 protein is CASSVGSKETQYF. CDR3 in DNA: TGTGCCAGCAGCGTAGGGTCGAAAGAGACCCAGTACTTC.

This chain connects TRBV7-2 to TRBJ2-7; 9 nucleotides agree with TRBD1. Germline V CDR1 and CDR2: SGHTA, FQGNSA. This CDR3 is 15 amino acids long. J lost 4 bases, V lost 4 bases, and 8 bases had no gene match. CDR3 protein: CASSSPTGGTYEQYF. The CDR3 DNA reads TGTGCCAGCAGCTCACCGACAGGGGGTACGTACGAGCAGTACTTC.

The sample holds one count of this clone. The chain carries TRBV5-4 and TRBJ2-5; 10 bases fit TRBD2. Trimming at V came to 0 bases and at J to 4 bases, leaving 3 bases not matched to a gene. The CDR3 consists of 15 residues. Germline CDR1 reads SGHNT; CDR2 reads YYREEE (reference sequence). Here the CDR3 reads CASSLERGGRETQYF. In DNA form, the CDR3 reads TGTGCCAGCAGCTTGGAGCGGGGGGGCCGAGAGACCCAGTACTTC. Based on the CDR3 plus reference TRBV5-4 and TRBJ2-5, the full variable domain is ETGVTQSPTHLIKTRGQQVTLRCSSQSGHNTVSWYQQALGQGPQFIFQYYREEENGRGNFPPRFSGLQFPNYSSELNVNALELDDSALYLCASSLERGGRETQYFGPGTRLLVL.

Only one count was recorded for this clone. The chain couples TRBV30 to TRBJ1-2; TRBD1 aligns across 7 bases. CDR1 and CDR2 (germline): GTSNPN, SVGIG (reference sequence). This CDR3 is built from 13 residues. J gave up 0 bases and V 3 bases, and 1 base lay outside the gene matches. CDR3 amino acids: CAWSRGSNYGYTF. CDR3 bases: TGTGCCTGGAGCAGGGGGTCTAACTATGGCTACACCTTC.

This clone was seen more than once but under ten times. V usage is TRBV2 and J usage is TRBJ2-4; D gene ambiguous. Trimming left V 3 bases short and J 6 bases short, with 12 bases between. Germline loops: CDR1 SNHLY, CDR2 FYNNEI. This CDR3 comprises 14 residues. This CDR3 reads CASSDLGLSNIQYF. The CDR3 DNA sequence: TGTGCCAGCAGTGATTTGGGGTTGTCAAACATTCAGTACTTC.